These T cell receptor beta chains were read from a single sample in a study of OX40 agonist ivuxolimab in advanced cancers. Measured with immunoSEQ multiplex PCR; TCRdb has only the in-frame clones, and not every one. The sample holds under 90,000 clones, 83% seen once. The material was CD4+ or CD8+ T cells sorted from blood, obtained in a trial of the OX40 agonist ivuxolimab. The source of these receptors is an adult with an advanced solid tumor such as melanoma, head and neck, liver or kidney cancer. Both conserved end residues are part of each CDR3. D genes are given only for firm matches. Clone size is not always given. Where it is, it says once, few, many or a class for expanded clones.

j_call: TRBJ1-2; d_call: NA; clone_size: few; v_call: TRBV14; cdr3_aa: CASSQMTANYGYTF; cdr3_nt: TGTGCCAGCAGCCAAATGACAGCGAACTATGGCTACACCTTC
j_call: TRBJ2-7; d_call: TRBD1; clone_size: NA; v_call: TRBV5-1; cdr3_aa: CASSLGQGLGEQYF; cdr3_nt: TGCGCCAGCAGCTTGGGACAGGGGTTGGGGGAGCAGTACTTC
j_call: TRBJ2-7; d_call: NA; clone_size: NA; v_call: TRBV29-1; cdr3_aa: CSVVQGTYEQYF; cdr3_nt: TGCAGCGTTGTCCAGGGGACCTACGAGCAGTACTTC
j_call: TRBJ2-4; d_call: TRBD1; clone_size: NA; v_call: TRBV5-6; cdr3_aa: CASSPQGQGWGNIQYF; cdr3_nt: TGTGCCAGCAGCCCACAAGGACAGGGTTGGGGAAACATTCAGTACTTC
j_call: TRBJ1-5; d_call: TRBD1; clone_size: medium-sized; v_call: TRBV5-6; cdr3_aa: CASSFGATGGYQPQHF; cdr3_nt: TGTGCCAGCAGCTTCGGTGCTACAGGGGGGTATCAGCCCCAGCATTTT
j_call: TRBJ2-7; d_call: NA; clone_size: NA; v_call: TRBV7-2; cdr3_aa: CASSFKPGAYEQYF; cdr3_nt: TGTGCCAGCAGCTTTAAGCCAGGGGCCTACGAGCAGTACTTC
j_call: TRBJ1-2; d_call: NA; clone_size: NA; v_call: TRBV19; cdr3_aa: CASTLGEDYGYTF; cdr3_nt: TGTGCCAGTACCCTCGGGGAAGACTATGGCTACACCTTC
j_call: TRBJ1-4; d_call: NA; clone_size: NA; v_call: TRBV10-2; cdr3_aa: CASSGRVEKLFF; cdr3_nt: TGCGCCAGCAGTGGGAGGGTTGAAAAACTGTTTTTT
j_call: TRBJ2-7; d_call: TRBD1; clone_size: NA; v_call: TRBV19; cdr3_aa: CASSAPGQGSYEQYF; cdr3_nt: TGTGCCAGTAGTGCACCGGGACAGGGCTCCTACGAGCAGTACTTC
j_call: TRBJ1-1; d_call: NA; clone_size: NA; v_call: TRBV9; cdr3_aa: CASSVAGGEAFF; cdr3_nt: TGTGCCAGCAGCGTAGCGGGCGGGGAAGCTTTCTTT
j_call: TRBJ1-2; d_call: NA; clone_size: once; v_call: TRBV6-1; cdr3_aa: CASSLGRSLYGYTF; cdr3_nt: TGTGCCAGCAGCCTAGGACGGAGCCTCTATGGCTACACCTTC
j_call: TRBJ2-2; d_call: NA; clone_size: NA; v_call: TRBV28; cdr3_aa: CASSLPSPPLAGELFF; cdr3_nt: TGTGCCAGCAGTTTACCCTCTCCCCCTCTCGCCGGGGAGCTGTTTTTT
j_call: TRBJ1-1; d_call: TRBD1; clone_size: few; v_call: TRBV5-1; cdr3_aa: CASSDRDRGATEAFF; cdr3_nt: TGCGCCAGCAGCGACCGGGACAGGGGGGCCACTGAAGCTTTCTTT
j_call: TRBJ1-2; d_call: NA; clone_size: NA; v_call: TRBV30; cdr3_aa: CAWGTGTGGYTF; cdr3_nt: TGTGCCTGGGGAACAGGGACCGGGGGCTACACCTTC
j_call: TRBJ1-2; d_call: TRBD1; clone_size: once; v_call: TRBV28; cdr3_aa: CASSPSGQGAGGYTF; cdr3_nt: TGTGCCAGCAGTCCGTCGGGACAGGGGGCGGGTGGCTACACCTTC
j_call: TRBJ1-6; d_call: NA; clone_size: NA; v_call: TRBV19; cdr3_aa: CASSTGVPNSPLHF; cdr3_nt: TGTGCCAGTAGTACAGGGGTACCGAATTCACCCCTCCACTTT
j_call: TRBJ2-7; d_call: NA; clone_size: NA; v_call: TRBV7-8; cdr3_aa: CASSLVNYEQYF; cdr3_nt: TGTGCCAGCAGCTTAGTTAACTACGAGCAGTACTTC
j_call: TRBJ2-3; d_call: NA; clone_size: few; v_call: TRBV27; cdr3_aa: CASSNRNLRTDTQYF; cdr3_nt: TGTGCCAGCAGCAACAGAAACCTTCGCACAGATACGCAGTATTTT
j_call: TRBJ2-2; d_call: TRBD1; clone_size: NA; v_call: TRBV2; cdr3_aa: CASSEYRGNTGELFF; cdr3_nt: TGTGCCAGCAGTGAATACAGGGGTAACACCGGGGAGCTGTTTTTT
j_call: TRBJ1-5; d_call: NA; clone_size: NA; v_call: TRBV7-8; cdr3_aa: CASSQRGSNQPQHF; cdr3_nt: TGTGCCAGCAGCCAAAGGGGTAGCAATCAGCCCCAGCATTTT
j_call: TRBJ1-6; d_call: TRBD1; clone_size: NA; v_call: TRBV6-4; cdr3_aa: CASSQGQGNSPLHF; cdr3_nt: TGTGCCAGCAGTCAGGGACAGGGAAATTCACCCCTCCACTTT
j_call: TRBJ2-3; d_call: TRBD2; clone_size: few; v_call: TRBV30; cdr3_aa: CACGGEHADTQYF; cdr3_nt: TGTGCCTGTGGGGGGGAACATGCAGATACGCAGTATTTT
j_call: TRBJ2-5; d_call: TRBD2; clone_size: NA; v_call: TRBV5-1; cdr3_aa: CASSLGLKLQETQYF; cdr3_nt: TGCGCCAGCAGCCTGGGACTAAAGCTCCAAGAGACCCAGTACTTC
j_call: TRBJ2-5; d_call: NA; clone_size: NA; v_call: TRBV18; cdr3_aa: CASSPTAVTQETQYF; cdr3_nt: TGTGCCAGCTCACCAACAGCGGTCACCCAAGAGACCCAGTACTTC
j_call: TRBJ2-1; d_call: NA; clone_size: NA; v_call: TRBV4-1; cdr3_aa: CASSLTQGWNEQFF; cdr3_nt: TGCGCCAGCAGCCTAACCCAGGGGTGGAATGAGCAGTTCTTC
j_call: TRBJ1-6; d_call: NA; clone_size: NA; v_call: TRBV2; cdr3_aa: CASSETLGDSPLHF; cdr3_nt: TGTGCCAGCAGTGAAACCCTGGGGGATTCACCCCTCCACTTT
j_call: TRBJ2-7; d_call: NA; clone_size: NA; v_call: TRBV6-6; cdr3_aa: CASKTRPADEQYF; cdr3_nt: TGTGCCAGCAAGACTCGGCCGGCTGACGAGCAGTACTTC
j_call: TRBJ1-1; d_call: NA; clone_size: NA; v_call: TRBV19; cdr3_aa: CASSTAAEAFF; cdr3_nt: TGTGCCAGTAGCACGGCGGCTGAAGCTTTCTTT
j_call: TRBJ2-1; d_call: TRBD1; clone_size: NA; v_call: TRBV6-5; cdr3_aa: CASSRQGTTHNEQFF; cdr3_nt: TGTGCCAGCAGTAGACAGGGGACCACCCACAATGAGCAGTTCTTC
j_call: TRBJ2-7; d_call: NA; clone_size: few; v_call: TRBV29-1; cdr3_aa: CSVAGDRLEQYF; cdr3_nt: TGCAGCGTTGCGGGTGACAGGCTCGAGCAGTACTTC
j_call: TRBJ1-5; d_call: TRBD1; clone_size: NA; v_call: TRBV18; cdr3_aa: CASSRTGDNQPQHF; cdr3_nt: TGTGCCAGCTCGAGGACAGGGGACAATCAGCCCCAGCATTTT
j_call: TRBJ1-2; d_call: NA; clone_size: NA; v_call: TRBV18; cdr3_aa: CASDRERNYGYTF; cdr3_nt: TGTGCCAGCGACAGAGAGCGAAACTATGGCTACACCTTC